This entry lists 30 T cell receptor beta chains sequenced from one sample in a study of shared clonotypes between healthy human individuals. The protocol was immunoSEQ multiplex PCR, while the TCRdb copy is restricted to in-frame clones and leaves out a portion. Among approximately 500,000 clones listed, about 84% were seen once. What was sequenced was PBMCs. Source of these receptors: a woman aged 40 to 49 in good health. Some clones in this sample may be carry-over from other donors' samples.

V is TRBV7-9 and J is TRBJ1-1; 12 bases align to TRBD1. This CDR3 spans 16 amino acids. The junction had 4 bases not matched to a gene; V was cut back by 5 bases and J by 0 bases. Per the germline V gene, CDR1 is SEHNR and CDR2 is FQNEAQ (reference sequence). This CDR3 is CASSAGQGAMNTEAFF. Written as DNA, the CDR3 is TGTGCCAGCAGCGCGGGACAGGGGGCAATGAACACTGAAGCTTTCTTT. The full variable domain, completed using reference TRBV7-9 and TRBJ1-1, is DTGVSQNPRHKITKRGQNVTFRCDPISEHNRLYWYRQTLGQGPEFLTYFQNEAQLEKSRLLSDRFSAERPKGSFSTLEIQRTEQGDSAMYLCASSAGQGAMNTEAFFGQGTRLTVV.

The rearrangement joins TRBV28 to TRBJ2-5; 16 positions match TRBD2. The CDR3 spans 18 residues. The V gene's germline CDR1 is MDHEN and CDR2 SYDVKM. The J segment lost 3 bases and the V segment lost 8 bases, leaving 12 bases of the junction unmatched. CDR3 sequence: CASAGTSGRAWTEETQYF. For the CDR3, the DNA is TGTGCCAGCGCCGGGACTAGCGGGAGGGCCTGGACCGAAGAGACCCAGTACTTC.

The chain links TRBV25-1 to TRBJ1-4; D remains unclear. The V end was cut by 4 bases, the J end by 3 bases, with 15 bases between. Germline loops: CDR1 MGHDK, CDR2 SYGVNS. This CDR3 is built from 16 residues. The chain's CDR3 is CASSARASAANEKLFF. The DNA for the CDR3 is TGTGCCAGCAGTGCCCGGGCCTCTGCGGCTAATGAAAAACTGTTTTTT.

The V gene is TRBV7-2, the J gene TRBJ2-1, with D unresolved. CDR3 length: 12 amino acids. With 2 bases removed from V and 10 bases from J, the gap between germline ends came to 9 bases. Germline V CDR1 and CDR2: SGHTA, FQGNSA. CDR3 nucleotide sequence: TGTGCCAGCAGCTTAAATAGCAGAGAGCAGTTCTTC. Translated, it gives CASSLNSREQFF.

Concerning this clone: A far larger clone is a single base away, which makes a read error likely. The chain has TRBV6-6 and TRBJ2-7; TRBD1 or TRBD2 may be the D gene (6 bases each). CDR3 length equals 15 residues. V lost 7 bases, J lost 0 bases, and 16 bases lay in between. The germline CDR1 and CDR2 sequences are MNHNY and SVGAGI (reference sequence). The CDR3 nucleotides read TGTGCCAGCACCGAATACGGGGGCGGCTCCTACGAGCAGTACTTC. It yields the protein CASTEYGGGSYEQYF.

As for this clone: Only one base separates this from a far larger clonotype, so it likely reflects a read error. Within the sample, other DNA sequences also encode this same CDR3. The rearrangement uses TRBV6-5 and TRBJ2-1, with 10 bases matching TRBD2. Per germline, CDR1 MNHEY and CDR2 SVGAGI. The CDR3 spans 15 residues. CDR3 protein: CASSYGLAAWNEQFF. For the CDR3, the DNA is TGTGCTAGCAGTTACGGACTAGCGGCGTGGAATGAGCAGTTCTTC.

The gene calls are TRBV19 and TRBJ2-7, with 8 bases matching TRBD2. V lost 5 bases and J lost 3; bases outside the gene matches: 12. The CDR3 consists of 16 residues. CDR1 LNHDA and CDR2 SQIVND come from the germline V gene (reference sequence). CDR3 DNA: TGTGCCAGTAGTCCCGGGAGGGCGTATATCAACTACGAGCAGTACTTC. Protein: CASSPGRAYINYEQYF.

This chain joins TRBV30 and TRBJ2-7, with D perhaps matching TRBD2 (5 bases). Trimming took off 1 base at V and 7 bases at J, with 11 bases between the two ends. CDR3 length: 12 residues. Germline assignment: CDR1 GTSNPN and CDR2 SVGIG (reference sequence). The CDR3 region is CAWSGPSGEQYF. For the CDR3, the DNA is TGTGCCTGGAGTGGACCTTCGGGGGAGCAGTACTTC. Based on the CDR3 plus reference TRBV30 and TRBJ2-7, the full variable domain is SQTIHQWPATLVQPVGSPLSLECTVEGTSNPNLYWYRQAAGRGLQLLFYSVGIGQISSEVPQNLSASRPQDRQFILSSKKLLLSDSGFYLCAWSGPSGEQYFGPGTRLTVT.

This clone appeared once. The J gene is TRBJ2-2, the V gene TRBV18, with D uncertain. CDR3 length: 14 amino acids. Germline V gives CDR1 KGHSH, CDR2 LQKENI. V was shortened by 2 bases and J by 10 bases, with 14 bases between the two germline ends. Written as DNA, the CDR3 is TGTGCCAGCTCACCATTTTCCTCGCTAGAGGAGCTGTTTTTT. This gives the protein CASSPFSSLEELFF.

This clone has just one count. The same CDR3 also results from other DNA sequences found in this sample. The V and J genes are TRBV11-2 and TRBJ2-3, with D possibly TRBD2 on 6 matching bases. The germline CDR1 and CDR2 sequences are SGHAT and FQNNGV. V dropped 9 bases and J dropped 0 bases, with 19 bases sitting between them. This CDR3 spans 16 amino acids. DNA for the CDR3: TGTGCCAGTAGCACCTGGGGGGTTCAGAGCACAGATACGCAGTATTTT. Translating gives CASSTWGVQSTDTQYF. Looking up the rest from reference TRBV11-2 and TRBJ2-3 gives the full variable domain: EAGVAQSPRYKIIEKRQSVAFWCNPISGHATLYWYQQILGQGPKLLIQFQNNGVVDDSQLPKDRFSAERLKGVDSTLKIQPAKLEDSAVYLCASSTWGVQSTDTQYFGPGTRLTVL.

The rearrangement joins TRBV18 to TRBJ2-7; D is perhaps TRBD2 (6 bases). This CDR3 is built from 14 residues. CDR1 and CDR2 from the germline V gene are KGHSH and LQKENI. V dropped 3 bases and J dropped 4 bases, with 13 bases sitting between them. CDR3 region: CASSPIQLAYEQYF. The CDR3 DNA sequence: TGTGCCAGCTCACCGATACAACTAGCATACGAGCAGTACTTC.

The chain links TRBV21-1 to TRBJ2-2; whether TRBD1, the table's D call, matches the DNA was not checked. TRBV21-1 represents a pseudogene. The CDR3 spans 18 residues. The CDR3 spells CASSKAQAGQNPNGELFF. CDR3 coding DNA: TGTGCCAGCAGCAAAGCGCAGGCCGGACAGAATCCTAACGGGGAGCTGTTTTTT.

V is TRBV30 and J is TRBJ1-3; no reliable D call. Trimming took off 3 bases at V and 4 bases at J, with 7 bases between the two ends. The CDR3 runs 12 residues. Germline CDR1 GTSNPN, CDR2 SVGIG (reference sequence). The CDR3: CAWSPGGNTIYF. The CDR3 DNA is TGTGCCTGGAGCCCGGGCGGAAACACCATATATTTT. Looking up the rest from reference TRBV30 and TRBJ1-3 gives the full variable domain: SQTIHQWPATLVQPVGSPLSLECTVEGTSNPNLYWYRQAAGRGLQLLFYSVGIGQISSEVPQNLSASRPQDRQFILSSKKLLLSDSGFYLCAWSPGGNTIYFGEGSWLTVV.

The chain has TRBV29-1 and TRBJ2-3, with D perhaps being TRBD1 or TRBD2 (5 bases each). The germline CDR1 and CDR2 sequences are SQVTM and ANQGSEA. This CDR3 has 14 residues. Trimming cost V 6 bases and J 0 bases, with 13 bases left between them. DNA for the CDR3: TGCAGCGTGGTCAGGGACGGCAGCACAGATACGCAGTATTTT. It encodes CSVVRDGSTDTQYF.

V and J are TRBV6-1 and TRBJ2-7, with a weak D call TRBD2 (6 bases). Germline CDR1 and CDR2: MNHNS and SASEGT. The CDR3 extends over 16 amino acids. With 1 base removed from V and 0 bases from J, the gap between germline ends came to 13 bases. The CDR3 sequence is CASSEDSGTTSYEQYF. The DNA for the CDR3 is TGTGCCAGCAGTGAAGATAGCGGAACTACCTCCTACGAGCAGTACTTC.

The chain joins TRBV4-1 to TRBJ2-7, with D perhaps matching TRBD2 (5 bases). The CDR3 runs 15 residues. The V end was cut by 4 bases, the J end by 2 bases, with 15 bases between. The germline CDR1 and CDR2 sequences are MGHRA and YSYEKL. CDR3 bases: TGCGCCAGCAGCCTTTCGGGCCAGAGGGCCTACGAGCAGTACTTC. Amino acid sequence: CASSLSGQRAYEQYF.

For this clone: A far larger clone is only one base removed, so a read error is likely. The chain couples TRBV7-9 to TRBJ2-5; D possibly corresponds to TRBD2 (6 bases). This CDR3 comprises 13 residues. Trimming took off 7 bases at V and 1 base at J, with 10 bases between the two ends. Per the germline V gene, CDR1 is SEHNR and CDR2 is FQNEAQ (reference sequence). The CDR3 bases are TGTGCCAGCACCATGGGGGGCCAAGAGACCCAGTACTTC. Translating gives CASTMGGQETQYF. The complete variable domain, with remaining parts taken from reference TRBV7-9 and TRBJ2-5, reads DTGVSQNPRHKITKRGQNVTFRCDPISEHNRLYWYRQTLGQGPEFLTYFQNEAQLEKSRLLSDRFSAERPKGSFSTLEIQRTEQGDSAMYLCASTMGGQETQYFGPGTRLLVL.

This chain links TRBV19 with TRBJ2-3; D unresolved. The CDR3 runs 13 residues. Germline CDR1 reads LNHDA; CDR2 reads SQIVND (reference sequence). V was trimmed by 1 base and J by 4 bases, leaving 6 bases between them. CDR3 in amino acids: CASSIGNADTQYF. For the CDR3, the DNA is TGTGCCAGTAGTATAGGGAACGCAGATACGCAGTATTTT.

The CDR3 loop reads CASSLVGGYEQYF. CDR3 nucleotide sequence: TGTGCCAGCAGCCTTGTGGGGGGCTACGAGCAGTACTTC. The V and J genes are TRBV6-7 and TRBJ2-7, with D maybe TRBD2 (6 bases). TRBV6-7 is an open reading frame, and its role is uncertain. This CDR3 spans 13 amino acids. V lost 6 bases, J lost 3 bases, and 12 bases lay in between.

The chain uses TRBV28 and TRBJ1-2; tentative D call: TRBD1 (5 bases). V lost 4 bases, J lost 3 bases, and 15 bases lay in between. The CDR3 has 15 amino acids. In germline, CDR1 is MDHEN, CDR2 SYDVKM. The CDR3 is CASSSPGRTYYGYTF. The CDR3 DNA reads as TGTGCCAGCAGTTCCCCGGGACGGACATACTATGGCTACACCTTC.

Details on this clone: A single base is all that separates this from a far larger clone, so a read error is likely. V and J are TRBV30 and TRBJ1-5; D call uncertain. The CDR3 contains 14 residues. Germline lookup yields CDR1 GTSNPN and CDR2 SVGIG (reference sequence). CDR3 in amino acids: CACSVLASNQPQHF. The CDR3 bases are TGTGCCTGTAGTGTTCTGGCAAGCAATCAGCCCCAGCATTTT.

This clone was observed a single time. A read error is the likely source, as a far larger clone sits one nucleotide away. The sample contains more than one DNA sequence encoding this CDR3. The CDR3 is CASSQGRGIGPYEQYF. The CDR3, as DNA: TGTGCCAGCAGCCAAGGTCGGGGAATCGGGCCCTACGAGCAGTACTTC. The chain couples TRBV4-1 to TRBJ2-7; TRBD2 might be the D (5 bases). Germline-derived CDR1 and CDR2 are MGHRA and YSYEKL. The CDR3 covers 16 residues.

The V gene is TRBV28, the J gene TRBJ1-2, with 9 positions matching TRBD1. The CDR3 contains 15 residues. Germline V gives CDR1 MDHEN, CDR2 SYDVKM. Trimming cost V 3 bases and J 3 bases; bases outside gene matches: 5. The CDR3 nucleotides read TGTGCCAGCAGTTTGGGGACAGGGAGGGACTATGGCTACACCTTC. It encodes CASSLGTGRDYGYTF.

The chain employs TRBV7-2 and TRBJ1-1; 9 nucleotides line up with TRBD1. The CDR3 runs 15 residues. CDR1 and CDR2 from the germline V gene are SGHTA and FQGNSA. Unmatched junction bases numbered 7, after V lost 5 bases and J lost 3 bases. The CDR3 here is CASSPRQGGDTEAFF. The CDR3 DNA reads TGTGCCAGCAGCCCACGACAGGGGGGGGACACTGAAGCTTTCTTT.

This clone was picked up a small number of times. A much larger clonotype is one base distant, so this may be a read error. This chain uses TRBV30 with TRBJ2-5, with TRBD1 matching over 8 bases. The germline V gene encodes CDR1 GTSNPN and CDR2 SVGIG (reference sequence). This CDR3 is built from 15 residues. V trimming: 3 bases; J trimming: 4 bases; junction bases outside the gene matches: 10. The CDR3 region has the DNA TGTGCCTGGAGGGGAGGACAGGGTTGGTCAGAGACCCAGTACTTC. Protein: CAWRGGQGWSETQYF.

J is TRBJ2-5 and V is TRBV27; 15 nucleotides match TRBD2. V shed 4 bases, J shed 5 bases, and the junction held 2 bases outside the gene matches. Germline V lookup: CDR1 MNHEY, CDR2 SMNVEV (reference sequence). CDR3 length: 15 residues. Here the CDR3 reads CASSSGTSGRETQYF. The CDR3 DNA reads as TGTGCCAGCAGTTCCGGGACTAGCGGGAGGGAGACCCAGTACTTC.

V gene TRBV28 combines with J gene TRBJ1-5; TRBD1 might be the D (6 bases). This CDR3 is built from 14 residues. The ends were cut back, 11 bases at V and 0 bases at J, with 14 bases in the middle. From germline, CDR1 is MDHEN and CDR2 SYDVKM. The CDR3 is CAGRTANSNQPQHF. The CDR3 DNA is TGTGCCGGAAGGACAGCGAATAGCAATCAGCCCCAGCATTTT.

The chain couples TRBV29-1 to TRBJ1-2; maybe TRBD1 (5 bases). The CDR3 contains 12 residues. CDR1 and CDR2 from the germline V gene are SQVTM and ANQGSEA. The V and J ends lost 2 bases and 8 bases respectively, with 12 bases between them. The CDR3 sequence is CSVEMMGRGYTF. Here the CDR3 DNA reads TGCAGCGTTGAAATGATGGGGCGAGGCTACACCTTC.

The chain carries TRBV5-6 and TRBJ2-5; TRBD1 is a possible D gene (6 bases). The germline V and J ends were trimmed by 4 bases and 5 bases, with 15 bases remaining between them. The germline V gene has CDR1 SGHDT and CDR2 YYEEEE. CDR3 length: 14 residues. The chain's CDR3 is CASSPDRYLETQYF. The DNA for the CDR3 is TGTGCCAGCAGCCCGGACAGATATCTCGAGACCCAGTACTTC.

This clone was observed a handful of times. The chain couples TRBV28 to TRBJ1-2, with a tentative D call TRBD1 (6 bases). Per the germline V gene, CDR1 is MDHEN and CDR2 is SYDVKM. The CDR3 spans 11 residues. Trimming pared 5 bases from V and 8 bases from J, leaving 9 bases between. The CDR3 sequence: CASSTGLGYTF. In DNA form, the CDR3 reads TGTGCCAGCAGTACAGGGCTAGGCTACACCTTC.